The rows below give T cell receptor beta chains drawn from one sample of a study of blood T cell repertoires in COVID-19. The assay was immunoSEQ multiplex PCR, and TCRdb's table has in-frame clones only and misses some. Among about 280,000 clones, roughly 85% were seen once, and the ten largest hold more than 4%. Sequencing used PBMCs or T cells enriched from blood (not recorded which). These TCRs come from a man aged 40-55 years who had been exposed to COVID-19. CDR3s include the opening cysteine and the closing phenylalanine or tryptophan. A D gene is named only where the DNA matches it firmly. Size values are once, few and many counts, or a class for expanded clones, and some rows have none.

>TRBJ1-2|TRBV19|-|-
TGTGCCAGTAGTATTAAAGTAGACTATGGCTACACCTTC
CASSIKVDYGYTF
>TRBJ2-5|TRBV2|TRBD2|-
TGTGCCAGCAGTGGGACTAGAGAGACCCAGTACTTC
CASSGTRETQYF
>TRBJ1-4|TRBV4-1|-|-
TGCGCCAGCAGCCAATACTACGAGTTAACTAATGAAAAACTGTTTTTT
CASSQYYELTNEKLFF
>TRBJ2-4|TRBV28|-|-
TGTGCCAGCAGTTTAAAACAAAGCGACATTCAGTACTTC
CASSLKQSDIQYF
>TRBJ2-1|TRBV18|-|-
TGTGCCAGCTCAGCGGGGTCCTACAATGAGCAGTTCTTC
CASSAGSYNEQFF
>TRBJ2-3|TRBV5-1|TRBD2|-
TGCGCCAGCAGCTACATAGCGGGAGTGAGTGGCACAGATACGCAGTATTTT
CASSYIAGVSGTDTQYF
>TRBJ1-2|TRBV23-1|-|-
TGCGCCAGCAGTAGAGAACGGGCCGGGGTTTCCGGCTACACCTTC
CASSRERAGVSGYTF
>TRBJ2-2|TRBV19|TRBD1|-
TGTGCCAGTAGTCACTTCCAAATTCCCGGGACAGAAAAGACCGGGGAGCTGTTTTTT
CASSHFQIPGTEKTGELFF
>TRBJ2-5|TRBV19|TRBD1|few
TGTGCCAGTAGAAACAAGGGACAGAACCAAGAGACCCAGTACTTC
CASRNKGQNQETQYF
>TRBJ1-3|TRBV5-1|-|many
TGCGCCAGCAGCTTGGGTTCAGGGACTGGAAACACCATATATTTT
CASSLGSGTGNTIYF
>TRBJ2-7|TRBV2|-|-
TGTGCCAGCACCGAAGGTCTAGGATACGAGCAGTACTTC
CASTEGLGYEQYF
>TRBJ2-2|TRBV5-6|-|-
TGTGCCAGCAGCTTGCCGGGCGGGGACACCGGGGAGCTGTTTTTT
CASSLPGGDTGELFF
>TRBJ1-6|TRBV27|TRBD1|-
TGTGCCAGCGGGACAGGGGGTAGTTCACCCCTCCACTTT
CASGTGGSSPLHF
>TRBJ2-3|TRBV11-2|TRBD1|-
TGTGCCAGCAGCTTAGTCGGACAGGGGTTTTCAGCTCACACAGATACGCAGTATTTT
CASSLVGQGFSAHTDTQYF
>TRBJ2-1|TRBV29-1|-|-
TGCAGCGTTGAAAATGACTTAGCGGTTGAGCAGTTCTTC
CSVENDLAVEQFF
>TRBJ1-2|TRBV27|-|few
TGTGCCAGCAGTTACAGGAGCACCTATGGCTACACCTTC
CASSYRSTYGYTF
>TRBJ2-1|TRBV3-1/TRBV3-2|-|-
TGTGCCAGCAGCCATCGGCTAGCAAAGGTTTTAAATGAGCAGTTCTTC
CASSHRLAKVLNEQFF
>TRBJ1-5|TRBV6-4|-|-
TGTGCCAGCAGTAGCTCCCAGGGCCAGCCCCAGCATTTT
CASSSSQGQPQHF
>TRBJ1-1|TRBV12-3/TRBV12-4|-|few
TGTGCCAGCAGTTTTGGAGATGAAGCTTTCTTT
CASSFGDEAFF
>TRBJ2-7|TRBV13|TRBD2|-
TGTGCCAGCAGCTTAGCAGCGGGGGGACTTACAGTCGAGCAGTACTTC
CASSLAAGGLTVEQYF
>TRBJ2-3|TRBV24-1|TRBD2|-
TGTGCCACCAGTGCTCACCCGACTAGCGCAGGGGCAGATACGCAGTATTTT
CATSAHPTSAGADTQYF
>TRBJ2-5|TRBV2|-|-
TGTGCCAGCAGTGAAGGGAGGGACCAAGAGACCCAGTACTTC
CASSEGRDQETQYF
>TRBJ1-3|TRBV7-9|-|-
TGTGCCAGCAGCCAACAGGGTTTCCGGAACACCATATATTTT
CASSQQGFRNTIYF
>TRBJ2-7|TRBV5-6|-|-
TGTGCCAGCAGCTTACGGGTAGGCACCTACGAGCAGTACTTC
CASSLRVGTYEQYF
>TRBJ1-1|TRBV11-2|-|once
TGTGCCAGCAGCTTAGTCGGTGTGTCTGAAGCTTTCTTT
CASSLVGVSEAFF
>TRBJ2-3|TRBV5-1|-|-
TGCGCCAGCAGCTTGGGAGGTCGCGGCCGTGGCACAGATACGCAGTATTTT
CASSLGGRGRGTDTQYF
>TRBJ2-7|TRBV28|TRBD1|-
TGTGCCAGCAGTTTATTGGGACAGGGGGTAAACGAGCAGTACTTC
CASSLLGQGVNEQYF